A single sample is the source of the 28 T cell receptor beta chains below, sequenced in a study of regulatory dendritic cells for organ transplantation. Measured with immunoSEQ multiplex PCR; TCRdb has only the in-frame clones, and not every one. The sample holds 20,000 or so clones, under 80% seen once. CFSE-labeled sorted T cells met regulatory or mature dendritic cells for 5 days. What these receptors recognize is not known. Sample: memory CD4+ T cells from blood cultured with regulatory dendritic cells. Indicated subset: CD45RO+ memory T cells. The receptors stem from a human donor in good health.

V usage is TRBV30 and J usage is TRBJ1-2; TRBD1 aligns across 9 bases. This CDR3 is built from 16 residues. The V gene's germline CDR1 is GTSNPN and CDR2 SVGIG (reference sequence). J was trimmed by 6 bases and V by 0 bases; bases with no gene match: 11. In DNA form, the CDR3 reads TGTGCCTGGAGTGTCATTCGGACAGGGGATATGGATGGCTACACCTTC. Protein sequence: CAWSVIRTGDMDGYTF.

The CDR3 coding sequence is TGCAGTGCTATGGGGAGTGAGCAGTACTTC. It codes for CSAMGSEQYF. V is TRBV20-1 and J is TRBJ2-7; a weak D match, TRBD2 (5 bases). Per germline, CDR1 DFQATT and CDR2 SNEGSKA (reference sequence). This CDR3 comprises 10 residues. V was clipped by 4 bases and J by 7 bases, with 8 bases between them.

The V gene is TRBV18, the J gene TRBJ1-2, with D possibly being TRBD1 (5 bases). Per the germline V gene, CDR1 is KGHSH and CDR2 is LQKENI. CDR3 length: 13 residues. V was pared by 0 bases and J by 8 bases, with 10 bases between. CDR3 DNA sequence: TGTGCCAGCTCACCACCAACAGGAATAGGCTACACCTTC. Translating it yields CASSPPTGIGYTF.

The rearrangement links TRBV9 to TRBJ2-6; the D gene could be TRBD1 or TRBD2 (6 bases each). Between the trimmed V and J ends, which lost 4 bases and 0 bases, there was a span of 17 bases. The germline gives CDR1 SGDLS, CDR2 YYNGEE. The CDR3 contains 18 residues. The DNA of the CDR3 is TGTGCCAGCAGCCCGCGGGACACCGGGGTCTCTGGGGCCAACGTCCTGACTTTC. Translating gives CASSPRDTGVSGANVLTF.

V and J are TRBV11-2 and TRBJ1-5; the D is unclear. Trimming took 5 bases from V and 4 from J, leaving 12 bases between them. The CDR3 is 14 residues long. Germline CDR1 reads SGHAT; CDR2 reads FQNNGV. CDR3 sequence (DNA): TGTGCCAGCAGCGAGGTGCCCCTAAATCAGCCCCAGCATTTT. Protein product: CASSEVPLNQPQHF.

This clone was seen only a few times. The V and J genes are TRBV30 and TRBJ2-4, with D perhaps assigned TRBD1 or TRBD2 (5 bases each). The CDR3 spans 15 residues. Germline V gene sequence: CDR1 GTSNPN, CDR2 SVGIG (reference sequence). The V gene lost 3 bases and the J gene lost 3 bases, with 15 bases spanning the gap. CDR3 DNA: TGTGCCTGGAGGCCCCTCATGGGGGACAAAAACATTCAGTACTTC. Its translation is CAWRPLMGDKNIQYF.

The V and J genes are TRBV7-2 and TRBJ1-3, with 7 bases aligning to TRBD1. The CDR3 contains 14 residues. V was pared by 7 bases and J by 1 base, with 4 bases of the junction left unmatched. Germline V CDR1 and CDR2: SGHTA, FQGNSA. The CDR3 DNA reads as TGTGCCAGCACCAAGACAGGGTCTGGAAACACCATATATTTT. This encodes CASTKTGSGNTIYF. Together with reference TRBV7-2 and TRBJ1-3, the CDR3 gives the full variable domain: GAGVSQSPSNKVTEKGKDVELRCDPISGHTALYWYRQSLGQGLEFLIYFQGNSAPDKSGLPSDRFSAERTGGSVSTLTIQRTQQEDSAVYLCASTKTGSGNTIYFGEGSWLTVV.

The CDR3 loop reads CASSVVGTLTGELFF. CDR3 DNA: TGTGCCAGCAGCGTAGTGGGAACGCTGACCGGGGAGCTGTTTTTT. The J gene is TRBJ2-2, the V gene TRBV9, with D unclear. The CDR3 is 15 residues long. The V end was cut by 0 bases, the J end by 5 bases, with 11 bases between. The germline CDR1 and CDR2 sequences are SGDLS and YYNGEE.

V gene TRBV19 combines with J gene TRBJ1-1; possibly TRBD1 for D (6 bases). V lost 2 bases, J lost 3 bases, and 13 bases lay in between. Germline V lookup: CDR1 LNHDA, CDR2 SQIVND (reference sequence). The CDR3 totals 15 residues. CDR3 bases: TGTGCCAGTAGTATACTGGGGGGCCCAGACACTGAAGCTTTCTTT. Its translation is CASSILGGPDTEAFF.

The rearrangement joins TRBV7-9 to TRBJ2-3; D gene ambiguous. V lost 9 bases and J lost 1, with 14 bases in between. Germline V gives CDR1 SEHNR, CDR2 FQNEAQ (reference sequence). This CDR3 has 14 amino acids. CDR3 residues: CARGALLRTDTQYF. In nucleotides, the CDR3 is TGTGCCAGAGGCGCGCTCCTTCGCACAGATACGCAGTATTTT.

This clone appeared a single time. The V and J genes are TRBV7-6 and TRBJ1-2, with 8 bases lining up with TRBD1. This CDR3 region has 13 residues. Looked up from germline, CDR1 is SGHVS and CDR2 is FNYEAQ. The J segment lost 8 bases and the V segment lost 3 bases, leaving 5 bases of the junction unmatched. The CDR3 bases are TGTGCCAGCAGCTTGGACAGGGCGGGGGGCTACACCTTC. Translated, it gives CASSLDRAGGYTF.

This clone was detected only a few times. CDR3 sequence reads: CASSLNAKRPQHF. The CDR3 region has the DNA TGTGCCAGCAGCTTAAACGCGAAAAGGCCCCAGCATTTT. The V and J genes are TRBV11-2 and TRBJ1-5; D gene ambiguous. Trimming removed 2 bases from V and 9 bases from J, with 11 bases in between. The V gene's germline CDR1 is SGHAT and CDR2 FQNNGV. This CDR3 is 13 amino acids long.

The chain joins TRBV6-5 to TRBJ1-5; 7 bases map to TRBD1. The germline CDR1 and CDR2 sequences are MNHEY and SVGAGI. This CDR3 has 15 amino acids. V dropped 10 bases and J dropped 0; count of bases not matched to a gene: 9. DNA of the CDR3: TGTGCCACCAATCAAGGGGGCTTTAGCAATCAGCCCCAGCATTTT. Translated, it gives CATNQGGFSNQPQHF.

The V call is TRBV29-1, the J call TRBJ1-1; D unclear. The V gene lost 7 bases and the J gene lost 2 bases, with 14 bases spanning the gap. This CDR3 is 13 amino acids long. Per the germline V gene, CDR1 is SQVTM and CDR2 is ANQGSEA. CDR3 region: CSAGRSENTEAFF. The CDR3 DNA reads TGCAGCGCGGGAAGGAGCGAAAACACTGAAGCTTTCTTT.

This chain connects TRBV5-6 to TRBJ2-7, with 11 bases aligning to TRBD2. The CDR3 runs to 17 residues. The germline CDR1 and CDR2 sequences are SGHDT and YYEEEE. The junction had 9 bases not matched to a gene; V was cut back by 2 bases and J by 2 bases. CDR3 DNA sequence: TGTGCCAGCAGCTTAGCGTCGACTAGCGGGGCGGCCTACGAGCAGTACTTC. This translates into CASSLASTSGAAYEQYF. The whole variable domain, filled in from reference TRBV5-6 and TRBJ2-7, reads DAGVTQSPTHLIKTRGQQVTLRCSPKSGHDTVSWYQQALGQGPQFIFQYYEEEERQRGNFPDRFSGHQFPNYSSELNVNALLLGDSALYLCASSLASTSGAAYEQYFGPGTRLTVT.

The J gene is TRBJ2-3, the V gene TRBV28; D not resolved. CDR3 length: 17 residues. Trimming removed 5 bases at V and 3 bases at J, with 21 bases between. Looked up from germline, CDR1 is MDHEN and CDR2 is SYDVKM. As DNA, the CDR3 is TGTGCCAGCAGTCCCCGCCTCCGGCCGATTATTACAGATACGCAGTATTTT. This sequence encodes CASSPRLRPIITDTQYF.

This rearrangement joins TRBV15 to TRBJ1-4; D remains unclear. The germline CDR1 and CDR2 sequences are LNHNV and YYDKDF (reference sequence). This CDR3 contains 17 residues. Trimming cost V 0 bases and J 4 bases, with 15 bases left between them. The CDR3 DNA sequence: TGTGCCACCAGCAGAGAAGACCCGCGGCGGCTTAATGAAAAACTGTTTTTT. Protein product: CATSREDPRRLNEKLFF. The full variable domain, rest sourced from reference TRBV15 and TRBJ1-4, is DAMVIQNPRYQVTQFGKPVTLSCSQTLNHNVMYWYQQKSSQAPKLLFHYYDKDFNNEADTPDNFQSRRPNTSFCFLDIRSPGLGDTAMYLCATSREDPRRLNEKLFFGSGTQLSVL.

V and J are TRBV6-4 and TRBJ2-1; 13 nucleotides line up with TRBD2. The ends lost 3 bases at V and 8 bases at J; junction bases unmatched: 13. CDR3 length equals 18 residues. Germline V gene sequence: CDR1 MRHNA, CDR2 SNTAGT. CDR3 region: CASSEFGSGTSGGDEQFF. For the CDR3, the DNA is TGTGCCAGCAGTGAATTCGGATCGGGAACTAGCGGGGGGGATGAGCAGTTCTTC.

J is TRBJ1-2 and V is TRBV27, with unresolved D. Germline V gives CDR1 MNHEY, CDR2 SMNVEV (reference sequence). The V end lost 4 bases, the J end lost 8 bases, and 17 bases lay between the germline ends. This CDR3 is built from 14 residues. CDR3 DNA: TGTGCCAGCAGTTCCAGGACCGCGTTTGCCGGCTACACCTTC. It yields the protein CASSSRTAFAGYTF.

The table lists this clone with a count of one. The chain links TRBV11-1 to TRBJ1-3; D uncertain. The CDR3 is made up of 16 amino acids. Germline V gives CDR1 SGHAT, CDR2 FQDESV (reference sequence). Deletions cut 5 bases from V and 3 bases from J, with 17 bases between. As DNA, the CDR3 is TGTGCCAGCAGCCCCGATATCTTCGGTCGTGGAAACACCATATATTTT. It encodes CASSPDIFGRGNTIYF.

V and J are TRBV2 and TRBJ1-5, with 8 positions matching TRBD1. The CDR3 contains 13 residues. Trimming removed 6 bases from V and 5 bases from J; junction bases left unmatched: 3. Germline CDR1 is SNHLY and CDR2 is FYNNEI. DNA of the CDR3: TGTGCCAGCAGAGGACAGGGATATCAGCCCCAGCATTTT. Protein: CASRGQGYQPQHF.

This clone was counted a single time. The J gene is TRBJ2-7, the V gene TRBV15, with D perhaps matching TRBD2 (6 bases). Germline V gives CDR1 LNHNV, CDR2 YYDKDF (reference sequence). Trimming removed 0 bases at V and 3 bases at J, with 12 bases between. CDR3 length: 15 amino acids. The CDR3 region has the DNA TGTGCCACCAGCAGAGATCCAGCGGGTCTCTACGAGCAGTACTTC. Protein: CATSRDPAGLYEQYF.

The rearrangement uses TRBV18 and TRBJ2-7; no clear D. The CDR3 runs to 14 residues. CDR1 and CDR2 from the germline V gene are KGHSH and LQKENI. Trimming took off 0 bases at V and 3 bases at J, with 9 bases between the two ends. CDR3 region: CASSPPTLVYEQYF. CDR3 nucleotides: TGTGCCAGCTCACCACCTACGCTTGTCTACGAGCAGTACTTC.

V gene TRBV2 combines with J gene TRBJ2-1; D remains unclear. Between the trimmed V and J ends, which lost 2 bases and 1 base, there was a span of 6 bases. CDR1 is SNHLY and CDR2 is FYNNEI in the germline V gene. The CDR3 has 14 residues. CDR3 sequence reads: CASSERVSYNEQFF. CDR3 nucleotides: TGTGCCAGCAGTGAACGTGTATCCTACAATGAGCAGTTCTTC.

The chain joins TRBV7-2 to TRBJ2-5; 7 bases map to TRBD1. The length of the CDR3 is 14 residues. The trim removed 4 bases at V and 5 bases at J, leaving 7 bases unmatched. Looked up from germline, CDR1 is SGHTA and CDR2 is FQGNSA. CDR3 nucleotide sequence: TGTGCCAGCAGCTCTCGACAGGGTAGGGAGACCCAGTACTTC. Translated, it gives CASSSRQGRETQYF.

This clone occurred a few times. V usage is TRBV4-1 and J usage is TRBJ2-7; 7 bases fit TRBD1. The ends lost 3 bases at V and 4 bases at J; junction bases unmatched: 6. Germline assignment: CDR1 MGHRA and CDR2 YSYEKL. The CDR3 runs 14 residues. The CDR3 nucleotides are TGCGCCAGCAGCCAGGCCGACAGGGAGTACGAGCAGTACTTC. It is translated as CASSQADREYEQYF.

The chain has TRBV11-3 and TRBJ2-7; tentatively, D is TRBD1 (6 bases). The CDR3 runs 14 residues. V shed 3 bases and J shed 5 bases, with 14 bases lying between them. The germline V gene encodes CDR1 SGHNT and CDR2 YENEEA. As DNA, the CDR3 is TGTGCCAGCAGCTTCAAATCACAGGGACACGAGCAGTACTTC. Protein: CASSFKSQGHEQYF.

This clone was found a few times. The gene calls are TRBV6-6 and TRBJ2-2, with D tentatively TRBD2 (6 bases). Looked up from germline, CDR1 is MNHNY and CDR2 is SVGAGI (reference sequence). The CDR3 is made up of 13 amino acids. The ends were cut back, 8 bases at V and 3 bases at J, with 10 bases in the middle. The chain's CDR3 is CASGASDTGELFF. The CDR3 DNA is TGTGCCAGCGGGGCTAGCGACACCGGGGAGCTGTTTTTT.